These 23 T cell receptor beta chains were sequenced from one sample in a study of blood T cell repertoires in COVID-19. The repertoire was sequenced with immunoSEQ multiplex PCR; TCRdb's copy has only in-frame clones and lacks some. The table shows about 36,000 clones, with roughly 90% occurring only once. Sequenced input: peripheral blood. The source of these receptors is a human donor in a cohort sampled during active COVID-19.

The chain links TRBV10-2 to TRBJ1-5; TRBD1 might be the D (6 bases). CDR3 length: 15 residues. With 8 bases removed from V and 6 bases from J, the gap between germline ends came to 20 bases. Per germline, CDR1 WSHSY and CDR2 SAAADI. The DNA of the CDR3 is TGCGCCAGCTCCCGTTGGCAACAGGGCGGTCAGCCCCAGCATTTT. Amino acids: CASSRWQQGGQPQHF.

The chain recombines TRBV2 with TRBJ2-3, with TRBD1 matching 8 bases. Germline V lookup: CDR1 SNHLY, CDR2 FYNNEI. This CDR3 contains 18 residues. Trimming took 1 base from V and 1 from J; bases not matched to a gene: 10. The CDR3 sequence is CASSEVFAGGGGTDTQYF. The CDR3 region has the DNA TGTGCCAGCAGTGAAGTCTTCGCAGGGGGCGGTGGCACAGATACGCAGTATTTT.

This rearrangement joins TRBV5-1 to TRBJ2-7, with 9 positions matching TRBD1. Per germline, CDR1 SGHRS and CDR2 YFSETQ. The CDR3 contains 14 residues. Losses at the gene ends were 4 bases for V and 2 bases for J; bases not matched to a gene: 4. CDR3: CASSGGQGPYEQYF. The DNA of the CDR3 is TGCGCCAGCAGCGGGGGACAGGGCCCCTACGAGCAGTACTTC. Looking up the rest from reference TRBV5-1 and TRBJ2-7 gives the full variable domain: KAGVTQTPRYLIKTRGQQVTLSCSPISGHRSVSWYQQTPGQGLQFLFEYFSETQRNKGNFPGRFSGRQFSNSRSEMNVSTLELGDSALYLCASSGGQGPYEQYFGPGTRLTVT.

V gene TRBV5-8 combines with J gene TRBJ1-5; weak D call: TRBD1 (5 bases). The CDR3 runs 14 residues. CDR1 is SGHTS, CDR2 YDEGEE, per germline. The V end lost 4 bases, the J end lost 6 bases, and 14 bases lay between the germline ends. CDR3 sequence (DNA): TGTGCCAGCAGCAACACATTGGGGGGTCAGCCCCAGCATTTT. It specifies CASSNTLGGQPQHF.

The chain carries TRBV5-6 and TRBJ2-5; TRBD2 aligns across 10 bases. The V and J ends lost 2 bases and 9 bases, in that order; junction bases with no gene match: 13. The CDR3 covers 16 residues. The germline V gene encodes CDR1 SGHDT and CDR2 YYEEEE. Here the CDR3 reads CASSFSGGLLGEPQYF. In DNA, the CDR3 is TGTGCCAGCAGCTTTAGCGGGGGGCTCTTGGGGGAGCCCCAGTACTTC.

This clone occurred a few times. V gene TRBV3-1 (or the pseudogene TRBV3-2) combines with J gene TRBJ1-2; no clear D gene. Germline assignment: CDR1 LGHDT and CDR2 YNNKEL (reference sequence). The CDR3 length is 13 residues. V lost 4 bases and J lost 2, with 8 bases in between. CDR3 sequence reads: CASSPTRNYGYTF. CDR3 DNA: TGTGCCAGCAGCCCGACTCGAAACTATGGCTACACCTTC.

This clone has a handful of counts. The J gene is TRBJ2-5, the V gene TRBV7-9; 8 positions agree with TRBD2. Trimming cost V 1 base and J 4 bases; bases outside gene matches: 17. Germline V gene sequence: CDR1 SEHNR, CDR2 FQNEAQ (reference sequence). The CDR3 has 19 amino acids. The DNA for the CDR3 is TGTGCCAGCAGCTTAGTAGGCTTCGTACCGGGACTAGGAGGAGAGACCCAGTACTTC. This gives the protein CASSLVGFVPGLGGETQYF.

CDR3 loop: CASSLLGIPDTQYF. The CDR3 nucleotides read TGTGCCAGCAGTTTATTGGGCATCCCAGATACGCAGTATTTT. V gene TRBV28 combines with J gene TRBJ2-3; D unresolved. The CDR3 runs to 14 residues. V was pared by 1 base and J by 4 bases, with 9 bases between. Germline lookup yields CDR1 MDHEN and CDR2 SYDVKM.

The rearrangement links TRBV23-1 to TRBJ1-5, with D possibly matching TRBD1 (6 bases). TRBV23-1 is an ORF for which the function is uncertain. This CDR3 is 17 amino acids long. V lost 2 bases, J lost 0 bases, and 14 bases lay in between. For the CDR3, the DNA is TGCGCCAGCAGTCAAACCCCTCAGGGGTATAGCAATCAGCCCCAGCATTTT. Translated: CASSQTPQGYSNQPQHF.

V is TRBV28 and J is TRBJ1-5; D is unclear. CDR1 MDHEN and CDR2 SYDVKM come from the germline V gene. Trimming pared 6 bases from V and 4 bases from J, leaving 7 bases between. The CDR3 runs to 12 residues. The CDR3 coding sequence is TGTGCCAGCAGCACTCTAAATCAGCCCCAGCATTTT. Translated, it gives CASSTLNQPQHF.

This chain connects TRBV5-1 to TRBJ2-2; TRBD2 agrees at 10 bases. CDR1 and CDR2 from the germline V gene are SGHRS and YFSETQ. Losses at the gene ends were 4 bases for V and 1 base for J; bases not matched to a gene: 4. There are 16 residues in the CDR3. The CDR3, as DNA: TGCGCCAGCAGCGGGTCTAGCGGGGGGAACACCGGGGAGCTGTTTTTT. Translated, it gives CASSGSSGGNTGELFF. The full variable domain, in which reference TRBV5-1 and TRBJ2-2 provide the parts outside the CDR3, is KAGVTQTPRYLIKTRGQQVTLSCSPISGHRSVSWYQQTPGQGLQFLFEYFSETQRNKGNFPGRFSGRQFSNSRSEMNVSTLELGDSALYLCASSGSSGGNTGELFFGEGSRLTVL.

This chain connects TRBV5-4 to TRBJ2-1; D not resolved. Trimming left V 1 base short and J 2 bases short, with 10 bases between. This CDR3 is 15 amino acids long. Germline CDR1 is SGHNT and CDR2 is YYREEE (reference sequence). CDR3 sequence (DNA): TGTGCCAGCAGCTTGTCAGGCCCGGCCTACAATGAGCAGTTCTTC. Amino acids: CASSLSGPAYNEQFF.

The chain carries TRBV29-1 and TRBJ1-5; tentatively, D is TRBD1 (6 bases). V lost 4 bases and J 5 bases, leaving 15 bases between the germline ends. Germline values: CDR1 SQVTM, CDR2 ANQGSEA. The CDR3 sequence is 14 residues long. This CDR3 reads CSVAPGGGDQPQHF. As DNA, the CDR3 is TGCAGCGTTGCCCCGGGAGGGGGAGATCAGCCCCAGCATTTT.

This clone is judged medium-sized. The gene calls are TRBV7-3 and TRBJ1-6, with 10 bases lining up with TRBD1. V was clipped by 5 bases and J by 10 bases; unmatched bases: 5. The germline gives CDR1 SGHTA, CDR2 FQGTGA. This CDR3 contains 14 residues. The CDR3 DNA sequence: TGTGCCAGCAGCGCGACAGGGGGCAGGTCACCCCTCCACTTT. Protein: CASSATGGRSPLHF.

This chain links TRBV19 with TRBJ2-2, with 7 bases lining up with TRBD1. V trimming: 3 bases; J trimming: 7 bases; junction bases outside the gene matches: 8. Germline V gene data show CDR1 as LNHDA and CDR2 as SQIVND (reference sequence). The length of the CDR3 is 15 residues. The CDR3 DNA reads as TGTGCCAGTAGTATGGATAGGGGGCGGATCGGGGAGCTGTTTTTT. This sequence encodes CASSMDRGRIGELFF.

The V gene is TRBV5-6, the J gene TRBJ2-7; D unresolved. The germline V gene has CDR1 SGHDT and CDR2 YYEEEE. The ends were cut back, 1 base at V and 3 bases at J, with 17 bases in the middle. The CDR3 is 16 residues long. The CDR3, as DNA: TGTGCCAGCAGCTTGTGGTTTGGGCCCTTTGACTACGAGCAGTACTTC. Its protein product is CASSLWFGPFDYEQYF.

The chain combines TRBV5-1 with TRBJ2-3, with TRBD2 matching 10 bases. The CDR3 contains 15 residues. V dropped 1 base and J dropped 3; count of bases not matched to a gene: 2. The germline V gene encodes CDR1 SGHRS and CDR2 YFSETQ. The CDR3 bases are TGCGCCAGCAGCTTGACTAGCGGGGTGACAGATACGCAGTATTTT. Encoded protein: CASSLTSGVTDTQYF.

The chain carries TRBV12-5 and TRBJ1-4, with TRBD1 as a possible D gene (5 bases). The V and J ends lost 2 bases and 7 bases respectively, with 11 bases between them. This CDR3 has 14 residues. Germline V gene data show CDR1 as LGHNT and CDR2 as FRNRAP. The DNA of the CDR3 is TGTGCTAGTGGTTTGCAGGGAGGTCGTGAAAAACTGTTTTTT. Its translation: CASGLQGGREKLFF.

The gene calls are TRBV12-3 or TRBV12-4 and TRBJ1-2, with unresolved D. The CDR3 totals 13 residues. Trimming removed 1 base from V and 8 bases from J, with 11 bases in between. The CDR3 sequence: CASSLGHISGYTF. The CDR3, as DNA: TGTGCCAGCAGTTTAGGCCACATATCCGGCTACACCTTC.

This chain's CDR3 is CASSPSAGYNEKLFF. CDR3 sequence (DNA): TGTGCCAGCAGCCCCTCGGCGGGTTATAATGAAAAACTGTTTTTT. The chain uses TRBV7-8 and TRBJ1-4; no clear D. The germline V gene has CDR1 SGHVS and CDR2 FQNEAQ. The CDR3 totals 15 residues. Trimming stripped 5 bases from V and 4 bases from J, with 14 bases between. The variable domain in full, with the rest retrieved from reference TRBV7-8 and TRBJ1-4, is GAGVSQSPRYKVAKRGQDVALRCDPISGHVSLFWYQQALGQGPEFLTYFQNEAQLDKSGLPSDRFFAERPEGSVSTLKIQRTQQEDSAVYLCASSPSAGYNEKLFFGSGTQLSVL.

The chain uses TRBV6-1 and TRBJ2-7; D remains ambiguous. The V end was cut by 0 bases, the J end by 2 bases, with 11 bases between. The germline CDR1 and CDR2 sequences are MNHNS and SASEGT. The CDR3 runs to 15 residues. This CDR3 reads CASSEAGSPPYEQYF. CDR3 DNA: TGTGCCAGCAGTGAAGCGGGCAGTCCACCCTACGAGCAGTACTTC.

The chain uses TRBV27 and TRBJ1-1, with D possibly TRBD1 on 5 matching bases. Germline CDR1 reads MNHEY; CDR2 reads SMNVEV (reference sequence). This CDR3 region has 14 residues. V lost 6 bases and J 3 bases, leaving 14 bases between the germline ends. The CDR3 DNA follows: TGTGCCAGCAGCCCATCCGGGGGATACACTGAAGCTTTCTTT. Protein: CASSPSGGYTEAFF.

The chain is built from TRBV6-5 and TRBJ2-7; 8 bases fit TRBD2. The germline V gene encodes CDR1 MNHEY and CDR2 SVGAGI. The CDR3 length is 14 residues. Unmatched junction bases numbered 6, after V lost 8 bases and J lost 0 bases. The CDR3 DNA is TGTGCCAGCGGACCCGGGGGGGGCTCCTACGAGCAGTACTTC. It translates to CASGPGGGSYEQYF.